The 9 T cell receptor beta chains presented below share a single source sample, sequenced in a study of a mutant IDH1 vaccine in newly diagnosed glioma. The antigens for these receptors are not known. As for time point: week 35, safety follow-up. What each vaccine dose contained was 300 ug of mutant IDH1 20-mer peptide, accompanied by topical imiquimod. The protocol was immunoSEQ multiplex PCR, while the TCRdb copy is restricted to in-frame clones and leaves out a portion. The repertoire holds around 70,000 clones, with around 87% as singletons. This specimen was PBMCs, taken from a glioma patient whose treatment included an IDH1 peptide vaccine. The receptor set was obtained from a man aged 25-45 years with glioma.

This clone has just one count. The rearrangement joins TRBV7-2 to TRBJ1-6; D may be TRBD1 (5 bases). Germline values: CDR1 SGHTA, CDR2 FQGNSA. This CDR3 region has 17 residues. V was trimmed by 5 bases and J by 3 bases, leaving 17 bases between them. CDR3 region: CASSPVGVGNYNSPLHF. The DNA of the CDR3 is TGTGCCAGCAGCCCGGTGGGGGTCGGGAACTATAATTCACCCCTCCACTTT.

The chain couples TRBV21-1 to TRBJ1-6; the table assigns TRBD1, which was not confirmed against the DNA. TRBV21-1 is reported as a pseudogene. CDR3 length equals 14 residues. The CDR3 loop is CASSYRGHNSPLHF. The CDR3 DNA reads TGTGCCAGCAGCTACAGGGGGCATAATTCACCCCTCCACTTT.

This clone was recorded once. The rearrangement uses TRBV28 and TRBJ1-1; D gene ambiguous. The CDR3 length is 18 residues. V was shortened by 4 bases and J by 4 bases, with 25 bases between the two germline ends. Per the germline V gene, CDR1 is MDHEN and CDR2 is SYDVKM. The CDR3 region has the DNA TGTGCCAGCAGTTCCCTCTCTAACTGGGGAGAGTTGAGCACTGAAGCTTTCTTT. Protein: CASSSLSNWGELSTEAFF.

CDR3 amino acids: CAWRVPNTGETQYF. As DNA, the CDR3 is TGTGCCTGGAGGGTGCCTAACACGGGAGAGACCCAGTACTTC. The chain carries TRBV30 and TRBJ2-5; D gene unclear. The CDR3 totals 14 residues. Germline CDR1 reads GTSNPN; CDR2 reads SVGIG (reference sequence). Between the trimmed V and J ends, which lost 3 bases and 4 bases, there was a span of 15 bases.

The rearrangement links TRBV11-2 to TRBJ1-2, with unresolved D. V gave up 1 base and J gave up 7 bases, with 10 bases separating them. CDR3 length: 13 amino acids. Germline-derived CDR1 and CDR2 are SGHAT and FQNNGV. The CDR3: CASSLGGLGGYTF. DNA of the CDR3: TGTGCCAGCAGCTTAGGAGGGTTAGGTGGCTACACCTTC.

This chain joins TRBV5-1 and TRBJ1-5, with 8 positions matching TRBD1. V was pared by 5 bases and J by 2 bases, with 9 bases of the junction left unmatched. The CDR3 spans 16 residues. The germline gives CDR1 SGHRS, CDR2 YFSETQ. CDR3 bases: TGCGCCAGCAGATTAGGGACAGGTTACGGCAATCAGCCCCAGCATTTT. Protein: CASRLGTGYGNQPQHF.

The table lists this clone with a count of one. The chain couples TRBV2 to TRBJ1-5; no clear D gene. Germline CDR1 is SNHLY and CDR2 is FYNNEI. CDR3 length: 14 amino acids. V shed 7 bases and J shed 0 bases, with 10 bases lying between them. CDR3 region: CASKGFYSNQPQHF. CDR3 bases: TGTGCCAGCAAAGGGTTTTATAGCAATCAGCCCCAGCATTTT.

The chain links TRBV2 to TRBJ2-7, with 7 bases fitting TRBD2. Germline assignment: CDR1 SNHLY and CDR2 FYNNEI. The V and J ends lost 8 bases and 6 bases, in that order; junction bases with no gene match: 10. The CDR3 spans 13 residues. DNA of the CDR3: TGTGCCAGCGGGGAGCGGGACTCCCTCGAGCAGTACTTC. It encodes CASGERDSLEQYF.

V and J are TRBV27 and TRBJ1-1; D unclear. The CDR3 covers 12 residues. Between the trimmed V and J ends, which lost 3 bases and 7 bases, there was a span of 9 bases. Germline CDR1 MNHEY, CDR2 SMNVEV (reference sequence). CDR3 amino acids: CASSFGRGEAFF. DNA of the CDR3: TGTGCCAGCAGTTTCGGACGGGGTGAAGCTTTCTTT.